These 26 T cell receptor beta chains were all obtained from the same sample, sequenced in a study of cytomegalovirus exposure and HLA in healthy donors. With 60 Vbeta and 13 Jbeta primers, the PCR was carried out. Profiled with immunoSEQ multiplex PCR; TCRdb holds only in-frame clones, not every one. Of around 90,000 clones detected, about four fifths appear once; the ten largest clones hold under 4%. The sample was PBMCs. The source is a man in his forties or fifties in good health and CMV-seronegative.

The rearrangement links TRBV7-6 to TRBJ2-1; TRBD2 might be the D (7 bases). Germline loops: CDR1 SGHVS, CDR2 FNYEAQ. The CDR3 contains 17 residues. V shed 5 bases and J shed 5 bases, with 22 bases lying between them. This CDR3 reads CASSPYRGAQDNNEQFF. CDR3 sequence (DNA): TGTGCCAGCAGCCCCTATCGGGGGGCACAGGATAACAATGAGCAGTTCTTC.

The chain links TRBV14 to TRBJ2-1; the match to TRBD1 covers 8 bases. CDR3 length: 14 amino acids. The J segment lost 4 bases and the V segment lost 4 bases, leaving 3 bases of the junction unmatched. Germline-derived CDR1 and CDR2 are SGHDN and FVKESK. CDR3 nucleotides: TGTGCCAGCAGCCGCCGGGACAGGTACAATGAGCAGTTCTTC. It translates to CASSRRDRYNEQFF.

This chain uses TRBV30 with TRBJ2-5; no firm D call. The CDR3 is made up of 10 amino acids. Germline-derived CDR1 and CDR2 are GTSNPN and SVGIG (reference sequence). The V end was cut by 0 bases, the J end by 9 bases, with 5 bases between. Here the CDR3 DNA reads TGTGCCTGGAGTGTCGAGGCCCAGTACTTC. Translating gives CAWSVEAQYF.

V usage is TRBV11-2 and J usage is TRBJ2-2; 15 bases map to TRBD2. Germline V CDR1 and CDR2: SGHAT, FQNNGV. V was clipped by 5 bases and J by 13 bases; unmatched bases: 5. The CDR3 covers 14 residues. The CDR3, as DNA: TGTGCCAGCAGCCGGGGACTAGCGGGAGGTGTGCTGTTTTTT. This translates into CASSRGLAGGVLFF. The full variable domain, in which reference TRBV11-2 and TRBJ2-2 provide the parts outside the CDR3, is EAGVAQSPRYKIIEKRQSVAFWCNPISGHATLYWYQQILGQGPKLLIQFQNNGVVDDSQLPKDRFSAERLKGVDSTLKIQPAKLEDSAVYLCASSRGLAGGVLFFGEGSRLTVL.

V is TRBV7-9 and J is TRBJ1-2; D ambiguous. Germline values: CDR1 SEHNR, CDR2 FQNEAQ (reference sequence). V was trimmed by 5 bases and J by 6 bases, leaving 10 bases between them. The length of the CDR3 is 12 residues. This chain's CDR3 is CASSHGSNGYTF. CDR3 nucleotide sequence: TGTGCCAGCAGCCACGGGTCGAATGGCTACACCTTC.

The chain employs TRBV10-1 and TRBJ2-3; 10 bases map to TRBD2. This CDR3 is 17 amino acids long. Germline V CDR1 and CDR2: WNHNN, SYGVQD (reference sequence). V shed 7 bases and J 8 bases; nucleotides not matched to a gene: 18. CDR3: CASTKASGSPQRGTQYF. Written as DNA, the CDR3 is TGCGCCAGCACGAAGGCTAGCGGGAGTCCGCAGAGAGGTACGCAGTATTTT.

This clone appeared once. The chain employs TRBV9 and TRBJ2-5; D uncertain. V gave up 5 bases and J gave up 1 base, with 12 bases separating them. This CDR3 region has 14 residues. The V gene's germline CDR1 is SGDLS and CDR2 YYNGEE. Here the CDR3 reads CASSYAALQETQYF. CDR3 sequence (DNA): TGTGCCAGCAGTTACGCGGCGCTCCAAGAGACCCAGTACTTC. The full variable domain, completed using reference TRBV9 and TRBJ2-5, is DSGVTQTPKHLITATGQRVTLRCSPRSGDLSVYWYQQSLDQGLQFLIQYYNGEERAKGNILERFSAQQFPDLHSELNLSSLELGDSALYFCASSYAALQETQYFGPGTRLLVL.

This clone was recorded a few times. The V call is TRBV19, the J call TRBJ1-4, with TRBD1 matching 8 bases. CDR1 is LNHDA, CDR2 SQIVND, per germline (reference sequence). V was clipped by 5 bases and J by 5 bases; unmatched bases: 7. This CDR3 spans 15 amino acids. The CDR3 DNA is TGTGCCAGTAGTTTTGACAGGGGCGAAAATGAAAAACTGTTTTTT. As protein: CASSFDRGENEKLFF.

This clone was seen only a few times. The genes are TRBV5-6 and TRBJ2-1; 7 nucleotides line up with TRBD2. The trim removed 4 bases at V and 7 bases at J, leaving 5 bases unmatched. Germline-derived CDR1 and CDR2 are SGHDT and YYEEEE. This CDR3 has 13 residues. For the CDR3, the DNA is TGTGCCAGCAGCATGGGAGGGTGGAATGAGCAGTTCTTC. Encoded protein: CASSMGGWNEQFF.

Only one count was recorded for this clone. The CDR3 spells CASTLINTGTSSREQYF. For the CDR3, the DNA is TGCGCCAGCACCCTAATAAACACCGGGACTAGCTCCCGGGAGCAGTACTTC. This chain joins TRBV5-1 and TRBJ2-7, with 9 nucleotides matching TRBD2. CDR3 length: 17 residues. The germline V gene has CDR1 SGHRS and CDR2 YFSETQ. J lost 7 bases, V lost 6 bases, and 20 bases had no gene match.

The CDR3 region is CASSLGGGNYEQYF. The CDR3, as DNA: TGTGCCAGCAGCTTAGGGGGAGGGAACTACGAGCAGTACTTC. The V gene is TRBV11-2, the J gene TRBJ2-7; 7 bases map to TRBD2. Germline V gene data show CDR1 as SGHAT and CDR2 as FQNNGV. V trimming: 1 base; J trimming: 3 bases; junction bases outside the gene matches: 3. This CDR3 has 14 residues.

The gene calls are TRBV27 and TRBJ1-1; the match to TRBD1 covers 7 bases. The CDR3 covers 16 residues. Germline trimming cut 3 bases from V and 3 bases from J; bases unmatched to any gene: 10. In germline, CDR1 is MNHEY, CDR2 SMNVEV (reference sequence). The CDR3 here is CASSLTGFVRDTEAFF. As DNA, the CDR3 is TGTGCCAGCAGTTTGACAGGGTTTGTAAGGGACACTGAAGCTTTCTTT.

CDR3 in amino acids: CASSAVGQRTEAFF. In DNA, the CDR3 is TGTGCCAGCAGTGCCGTGGGACAGCGAACTGAAGCTTTCTTT. J is TRBJ1-1 and V is TRBV6-5; TRBD1 matches 7 bases. J was trimmed by 5 bases and V by 5 bases; bases with no gene match: 8. Germline CDR1 MNHEY, CDR2 SVGAGI. This CDR3 is 14 amino acids long.

The chain is built from TRBV7-2 and TRBJ2-2; tentative D call: TRBD1 (5 bases). CDR3 length equals 16 residues. The germline V and J ends were trimmed by 2 bases and 0 bases, with 10 bases remaining between them. Germline CDR1 and CDR2: SGHTA and FQGNSA. CDR3 protein: CASSLSYRTNTGELFF. The CDR3 DNA reads TGTGCCAGCAGCTTATCCTACAGGACGAACACCGGGGAGCTGTTTTTT.

This clone was picked up a small number of times. The chain recombines TRBV21-1 with TRBJ2-7; TRBD1 is the table's D call, not checked against the DNA. TRBV21-1 is designated a pseudogene. This CDR3 has 14 amino acids. For the CDR3, the DNA is TGTGCCAGCACCGGTGGGACAACGCACTACGAGCAGTACTTC. This encodes CASTGGTTHYEQYF.

This chain links TRBV28 with TRBJ2-7; 8 bases line up with TRBD1. Germline V gives CDR1 MDHEN, CDR2 SYDVKM. The CDR3 loop spans 13 amino acids. V gave up 9 bases and J gave up 2 bases; unmatched junction bases: 6. The CDR3 sequence is CASGQGVPYEQYF. The CDR3 nucleotides read TGTGCCAGTGGACAGGGTGTCCCCTACGAGCAGTACTTC.

In its sample, this clone was seen once. V and J are TRBV29-1 and TRBJ2-2; TRBD1 matches 7 bases. Germline-derived CDR1 and CDR2 are SQVTM and ANQGSEA. This CDR3 has 12 amino acids. V lost 8 bases, J lost 4 bases, and 4 bases stayed unmatched. The CDR3 loop reads CSPTGVTGELFF. CDR3 nucleotides: TGCAGCCCTACAGGGGTCACCGGGGAGCTGTTTTTT.

The V call is TRBV13, the J call TRBJ1-1; D might be TRBD1 (6 bases). CDR1 and CDR2 (germline): PRHDT, FYEKMQ (reference sequence). The V end was cut by 0 bases, the J end by 1 base, with 12 bases between. This CDR3 comprises 16 residues. The CDR3 nucleotides are TGTGCCAGCAGCTTAGGACAGGGACACCCGAACACTGAAGCTTTCTTT. Its protein is CASSLGQGHPNTEAFF.

The V and J genes are TRBV27 and TRBJ2-1, with D maybe TRBD2 (5 bases). V shed 3 bases and J shed 1 base, with 13 bases lying between them. CDR1 is MNHEY and CDR2 is SMNVEV in the germline V gene (reference sequence). The CDR3 is 16 residues long. CDR3 sequence reads: CASSFAILASYNEQFF. CDR3 coding DNA: TGTGCCAGCAGTTTCGCCATCCTAGCATCCTACAATGAGCAGTTCTTC.

V and J are TRBV4-1 and TRBJ2-1, with 8 bases that match TRBD2. Trimming at V came to 0 bases and at J to 2 bases, leaving 6 bases not matched to a gene. The CDR3 is 17 residues long. The germline gives CDR1 MGHRA, CDR2 YSYEKL. As DNA, the CDR3 is TGCGCCAGCAGCCAAGATTGGGCGGGAGGACCCTACAATGAGCAGTTCTTC. Protein sequence: CASSQDWAGGPYNEQFF.

This clone was seen more than once but under ten times. The chain couples TRBV27 to TRBJ1-1; TRBD1 aligns across 8 bases. The CDR3 length is 16 residues. The ends lost 3 bases at V and 0 bases at J; junction bases unmatched: 6. Germline CDR1 reads MNHEY; CDR2 reads SMNVEV (reference sequence). The chain's CDR3 is CASSLSGQGMNTEAFF. In DNA form, the CDR3 reads TGTGCCAGCAGTTTGTCCGGACAGGGCATGAACACTGAAGCTTTCTTT.

The chain recombines TRBV30 with TRBJ2-4, with 9 bases lining up with TRBD1. There are 13 residues in the CDR3. The V gene's germline CDR1 is GTSNPN and CDR2 SVGIG (reference sequence). The trim removed 0 bases at V and 7 bases at J, leaving 1 base unmatched. CDR3 amino acids: CAWSVQGANIQYF. Here the CDR3 DNA reads TGTGCCTGGAGTGTACAGGGGGCGAACATTCAGTACTTC.

The J gene is TRBJ1-2, the V gene TRBV5-4, with D perhaps TRBD1 (5 bases). Per germline, CDR1 SGHNT and CDR2 YYREEE (reference sequence). The CDR3 is made up of 14 amino acids. V was pared by 3 bases and J by 3 bases, with 12 bases between. The CDR3 is CASSSGRGYYGYTF. CDR3 DNA: TGTGCCAGCAGCTCTGGGAGGGGCTACTATGGCTACACCTTC.

J is TRBJ1-6 and V is TRBV28; possible D gene TRBD1, 6 bases. CDR3 size: 14 residues. Germline assignment: CDR1 MDHEN and CDR2 SYDVKM. V gave up 2 bases and J gave up 9 bases, with 11 bases separating them. As DNA, the CDR3 is TGTGCCAGCAGTTTAGCAGGGGCCGGTTCACCCCTCCACTTT. Its protein product is CASSLAGAGSPLHF.

This rearrangement joins TRBV4-3 to TRBJ2-3; 15 bases fit TRBD2. Germline loops: CDR1 LGHNA, CDR2 YSLEER. This CDR3 is 17 amino acids long. J gave up 2 bases and V 5 bases, and 5 bases lay outside the gene matches. The CDR3 DNA sequence: TGCGCCAGCAGCTCGGGACTAGCGGGAGGACTCACAGATACGCAGTATTTT. Encoded protein: CASSSGLAGGLTDTQYF.

This sequence joins TRBV28 and TRBJ1-3, with D perhaps TRBD1 (6 bases). This CDR3 spans 14 amino acids. Germline CDR1 MDHEN, CDR2 SYDVKM. V lost 6 bases, J lost 3 bases, and 12 bases lay in between. In DNA, the CDR3 is TGTGCCAGCAGACAGGGTGGTAGTGGAAACACCATATATTTT. It encodes CASRQGGSGNTIYF.